This T cell receptor beta chain was identified during a study of cytomegalovirus exposure and HLA in healthy donors (dated by TCRdb to about 2017). For the study in its entirety: According to an earlier analysis of a few hundred of the donors, 150 million to 200 million T cells yielded 117 million unique TCR beta sequences and 276 Gb of sequence data. The study profiled the T cell repertoires of approximately 700 subjects by immunosequencing and related them to cytomegalovirus serostatus. A separate validation cohort of 100 to 150 different subjects was used in addition to the 666-subject first cohort. Of the roughly 410 genotyped donors, 65% to 90% were placed in the genetic ancestry cluster associated with self-reported Caucasian donors. On average, 235,054 unique TCR beta nucleotide sequences were sequenced per donor among 398 genotyped donors of the cohort, with roughly 20% of those sequences being non-productive. A later genetic analysis took genome-wide SNP genotypes for 398 of the 666 donors and used that subset as a discovery cohort. The study aimed to test whether cataloging public T cell receptors could reveal signatures of past pathogen exposure. To decide whether each TCR beta V gene segment behaved as functional or pseudogenic, an earlier analysis of some 580 of the donors relied on high-throughput TCR beta sequencing. High-throughput TCR immunosequencing, statistical association of individual TCRs with disease status, and machine learning were combined to predict cytomegalovirus infection status. Class I and class II HLA loci were covered by the typing at four-digit resolution. Alongside the repertoire data, information on donor age, sex, ethnicity and CMV serostatus was compiled. Roughly 5 DR-DQ haplotypes were handled as single units for association and clustering because linkage in the cohort was strong. To study patterns of TCR occurrence, a later analysis re-analyzed previously published TCR beta repertoires from around 670 donors and added high-resolution HLA genotyping. Rather than using new phenotypic data, the later analysis identified candidate immune exposures from TCR beta sequences and from how often those sequences occurred across donors. The number of typed donors differed by locus: roughly 620-640 for A, B, C, DRB1 and DQB1; 500 to 550 for DQA1; some 610 for DPA1; and around 490 for DPB1. Every repertoire in the discovery cohort had been generated on one and the same sequencing platform. Roughly 300 gigabases of sequencing data and 70 million to 95 million unique TCR sequences made up an early release that covered 500 to 700 HLA-typed donors. General findings and caveats noted by the study authors: Some IMGT-functional V segments, including TRBV6-2 and TRBV6-3, could not be told apart with the 87-base-pair reads, so those segments were excluded. In vitro tests confirmed that a few of the cytomegalovirus-associated TCR beta chains recognize cytomegalovirus antigens. Because HLA typing was missing for some donors at each locus, association tests included only the typed subset. According to a later analysis, TCR association rates differed among HLA loci, with DRB1 alleles showing the most associated TCRs and HLA-C alleles showing the fewest. A later analysis reported that several top co-occurrence clusters appeared linked to parvovirus B19, influenza, CMV and Epstein-Barr virus. In a later genetic analysis, fewer N-insertions in productive TCRs were reported among donors in an Asian-associated ancestry cluster than the roughly 700-donor mean. The cohort was sequenced for TCR beta chains only, and without alpha or paired-chain data the features that could be detected were limited. Linkage disequilibrium might explain the correlated functional status among segregating V segments, but an unknown experimental factor could not be excluded. Strong co-occurrence of HLA alleles, especially DR and DQ, made assigning TCR associations to individual alleles difficult. It was suggested by the authors that the approach could potentially be generalized to other disease states and immunological phenotypes. The only immune exposure information available for the cohort was CMV serostatus. While some public TCRs were present in many individuals, most TCR sequences turned up only very rarely across donors. Cytomegalovirus status was reported to be diagnosed by the classifier with high specificity and sensitivity in both the original and validation cohorts. A later analysis found that most CMV-associated TCR beta chains appeared HLA-restricted, with HLA associations seemingly driven largely by CMV exposure. V-gene and J-gene trimming of TCR beta chains was associated with a missense DCLRE1C variant in a later genetic analysis, and the association was replicated in an independent cohort. A cluster of highly shared sequence variants was judged likely to represent a technical artifact of the sequencing pipeline. Because counts were too low, fewer than 20 rarely observed V segments, including chromosome 9 orphons, were excluded from the earlier analysis of 587 of the donors. In an earlier analysis of approximately 590 of the donors, most TCR beta V segments appeared in productive rearrangements about 87% or about 30% of the time, broadly matching IMGT annotations. In a later analysis, HLA-associated TCR beta chains were found to be more clonally expanded and to have lower generation probabilities than equally common non-associated chains. Sequencing depth was assumed to be roughly uniform across donors in the presence/absence analyses, though that assumption may not hold. The study listed over 150 TCR beta chains as associated with cytomegalovirus. Specific HLA alleles were associated with around 18,000 TCR beta sequences at a false discovery rate of 0.05 in a later analysis. A further reported finding was that TCR beta sequences accurately predicted the HLA-A and HLA-B alleles for most subjects in the first cohort.

About this clone itself: Its antigen specificity is not known. Base qualities are not recorded, but no much larger clone differs from it by a single base.

Clipping removes 5 bases from V and 3 bases from J, with 4 as the unmatched junction base count. The germline V gene provides CDR1 SNHLY and CDR2 FYNNEI. The cysteine opens and the phenylalanine closes a CDR3 of 15 amino acids. This entry keeps only the CDR3 DNA: 45 bases, framed from base 1. The method behind the library was the immunoSEQ multiplex PCR assay. For the multiplex PCR, a mixture combining 60 forward primers for TCR Vbeta segments and 13 reverse primers for TCR Jbeta segments was used. The CDR3 region of rearranged TCR beta genes was amplified from genomic DNA by a multiplex PCR assay. The amplified TCR beta libraries were sequenced on the Illumina HiSeq System as 87-base-pair reads. The study's own analysis went as follows. A later analysis tallied some 79 million unique TCR beta chains across the 666 repertoires, and 10 million to 11 million of those chains were shared by two or more donors. A nearest-neighbor algorithm error-corrected the raw reads and collapsed the reads into unique sequences, merging closely related sequences to remove PCR and sequencing errors. Alignment of CDR3 sequences to IMGT reference sequences was used to assign V, D and J gene segments. For a sequence to be retained, at least a six-nucleotide match to both a V gene segment and a J gene segment was required. Rearrangements were classified as productive when the CDR3 lacked stop codons and remained in frame with V and J, and all other rearrangements were classified as non-productive. CDR3 was defined by IMGT convention, running from the second conserved V-encoded cysteine to the conserved J-encoded phenylalanine. The earlier analysis of approximately 590 of the donors excluded any sequence lacking an unambiguous match to a single V gene segment. In an earlier analysis of some 590 of the donors, a V segment was called functional when productive rearrangements were above 56.7%, and segregating when the standard deviation between donors exceeded 5%. A statistical classification framework was built for diagnosing cytomegalovirus status from the catalog of TCR beta chain sequences. In a later analysis, TCR nucleotide sequences were compared against IMGT/GENE-DB human TR gene sequences so that V and J genes could be assigned. In a later analysis, CDR3 sequences and most-parsimonious VDJ recombination scenarios were assigned using the TCRdist pipeline. In a later analysis, each TCR beta chain was defined by its CDR3 amino acid sequence together with its V-gene family, and reads lacking a unique V-gene family were excluded. As a way to deal with suspected cross-contamination and a sequencing artifact, a later analysis dropped 500 to 700 nucleotide sequences that were highly shared and had low generation probability. For each public chain, a later analysis derived a clonal expansion index from normalized ranks of inferred template counts within each repertoire. Generation probabilities in a later analysis came from a VDJ recombination model fitted to out-of-frame rearrangements, and those results were checked against IGoR. Hypergeometric tests were used in a later analysis to score TCR-TCR, TCR-HLA and TCR-CMV co-occurrence, with a repertoire-size bias correction applied to the TCR pairs. False discovery rates were estimated in a later analysis by permuting HLA or CMV assignments 20 times. In a later analysis, co-occurring TCRs were grouped using DBSCAN, with TCRdist sequence similarity added in when clustering inside HLA-allele-positive subsets. For co-occurrence clustering, repertoires with fewer than 30,000 or more than 120,000 public chains were excluded, along with about five repertoires with anomalous nucleotide sharing. The immuneACCESS repertoire file appears here via TCRdb, limited to in-frame rearrangements. These files lack a portion of the clones; in checked studies, under half of the deficit traces to unresolved V genes, and the cause of the others is not known. That table gives V, J and clone size, and the DNA gave D and trimming. The sample profile shows around 140,000 clones; more than 70% of them were found once. The top ten constitute roughly 1% of the sample.

The cohort was made up of about 670 healthy bone marrow donors. All cohort members were sampled while nominally healthy, although unrecorded immune exposures were likely present. The donor was CMV seronegative and was included in the group of 352 seronegative cohort members. A peripheral blood sample was collected from each donor, and TCR beta sequencing was performed on peripheral blood mononuclear cells. The Qiagen DNeasy Blood Extraction Kit was used to extract genomic DNA from the blood cell samples. The sample taken for sequencing was PBMCs. This chain is built from TRBV2 and TRBJ2-2; 9 bases in the middle match TRBD2. The sequence came from an older woman in good health and CMV-seronegative. CDR3 loop: CASSQRGADTGELFF. The bases are TGTGCCAGCAGTCAGCGGGGGGCGGACACCGGGGAGCTGTTTTTT. With the portions outside the CDR3 filled from the reference TRBV2 and TRBJ2-2 genes, the complete variable region becomes EPEVTQTPSHQVTQMGQEVILRCVPISNHLYFYWYRQILGQKVEFLVSFYNNEISEKSEIFDDQFSVERPDGSNFTLKIRSTKLEDSAMYFCASSQRGADTGELFFGEGSRLTVL.